Shown below are 21 T cell receptor beta chains from a single sample sequenced in a study of shared clonotypes between healthy human individuals. TCRdb keeps only in-frame clones here, not all; method: immunoSEQ multiplex PCR. The data contain about 800,000 clones, about 96% of them singletons. Naive CD8 cells lacked CD45RO and underwent positive selection for CCR7, leaving out terminally differentiated effector memory CD45RA+ cells. The sequenced sample was naive CD8+ T cells sorted from blood. The receptors were gathered from a man aged 25-40 years in good health.

This sequence joins TRBV20-1 and TRBJ2-1, with no clear D. V was trimmed by 5 bases and J by 8 bases, leaving 7 bases between them. The V gene's germline CDR1 is DFQATT and CDR2 SNEGSKA (reference sequence). The CDR3 loop spans 10 amino acids. The CDR3 spells CSAPEHEQFF. CDR3 nucleotide sequence: TGCAGTGCTCCCGAGCATGAGCAGTTCTTC.

The rearrangement joins TRBV7-9 to TRBJ2-2; no definite D call. There are 15 residues in the CDR3. Per the germline V gene, CDR1 is SEHNR and CDR2 is FQNEAQ (reference sequence). V lost 4 bases and J 0 bases, leaving 9 bases between the germline ends. The CDR3 nucleotides read TGTGCCAGCAGCTCACCCGTCACGAACACCGGGGAGCTGTTTTTT. Encoded protein: CASSSPVTNTGELFF.

The chain links TRBV15 to TRBJ2-1; possibly TRBD2 for D (5 bases). Trimming removed 2 bases from V and 11 bases from J, with 16 bases in between. This CDR3 spans 14 amino acids. Germline V gene data show CDR1 as LNHNV and CDR2 as YYDKDF (reference sequence). CDR3 protein: CATSRPLNAGKQFF. The CDR3 bases are TGTGCCACCAGCAGACCTCTTAATGCCGGGAAGCAGTTCTTC.

The rearrangement joins TRBV19 to TRBJ1-1; D remains ambiguous. This CDR3 spans 13 amino acids. The germline CDR1 and CDR2 sequences are LNHDA and SQIVND (reference sequence). Trimming took 2 bases from V and 8 from J, leaving 12 bases between them. CDR3 nucleotides: TGTGCCAGTAGTATACACGAACAGACCGAAGCTTTCTTT. Amino acids: CASSIHEQTEAFF.

The genes are TRBV7-9 and TRBJ2-7; the D gene could be TRBD1 or TRBD2 (6 bases each). Germline-derived CDR1 and CDR2 are SEHNR and FQNEAQ (reference sequence). Trimming removed 1 base from V and 4 bases from J, with 14 bases in between. The length of the CDR3 is 15 residues. The DNA for the CDR3 is TGTGCCAGCAGCTTAGTTTCTACAGGGAGGTACGAGCAGTACTTC. This encodes CASSLVSTGRYEQYF.

The chain combines TRBV10-2 with TRBJ2-7; D uncertain. CDR1 is WSHSY, CDR2 SAAADI, per germline. The CDR3 contains 13 residues. The V gene lost 10 bases and the J gene lost 2 bases, with 15 bases spanning the gap. Written as DNA, the CDR3 is TGCGCCACCACATCCACGAGGACCTACGAGCAGTACTTC. Protein sequence: CATTSTRTYEQYF.

The V and J genes are TRBV27 and TRBJ1-5, with D possibly being TRBD1 (6 bases). Germline CDR1 and CDR2: MNHEY and SMNVEV (reference sequence). V lost 5 bases and J 3 bases, leaving 14 bases between the germline ends. CDR3 length equals 15 residues. The CDR3 sequence: CASSEGGQVNQPQHF. CDR3 nucleotide sequence: TGTGCCAGCAGTGAGGGGGGCCAGGTCAATCAGCCCCAGCATTTT.

The chain combines TRBV4-3 with TRBJ1-5, with TRBD1 matching 10 bases. After removal of 4 bases from V and 6 bases from J, the junction contained 6 bases not matched to a gene. CDR3 length equals 15 residues. The germline CDR1 and CDR2 sequences are LGHNA and YSLEER. The CDR3 sequence: CASSRTTGGSQPQHF. As DNA, the CDR3 is TGCGCCAGCAGCCGGACGACAGGGGGCAGTCAGCCCCAGCATTTT.

The CDR3 nucleotides read TGTGCCAGCAGGGGGACTAGCGGGAGGGCCGGGGAGCTGTTTTTT. Amino acid sequence: CASRGTSGRAGELFF. V is TRBV2 and J is TRBJ2-2; 16 nucleotides line up with TRBD2. Germline V gene data show CDR1 as SNHLY and CDR2 as FYNNEI. The junction had 1 base not matched to a gene; V was cut back by 6 bases and J by 6 bases. CDR3 length: 15 amino acids.

The gene calls are TRBV14 and TRBJ2-3, with D maybe TRBD1 (6 bases). The V gene's germline CDR1 is SGHDN and CDR2 FVKESK. The V end lost 3 bases, the J end lost 2 bases, and 12 bases lay between the germline ends. The CDR3 length is 15 residues. CDR3 loop: CASSQGAMTTDTQYF. The CDR3 coding sequence is TGTGCCAGCAGCCAGGGGGCGATGACCACAGATACGCAGTATTTT.

The sample holds one count of this clone. V gene TRBV11-2 combines with J gene TRBJ2-1, with D unresolved. Trimming took off 1 base at V and 8 bases at J, with 9 bases between the two ends. This CDR3 is built from 13 residues. Germline V gene sequence: CDR1 SGHAT, CDR2 FQNNGV. CDR3 DNA sequence: TGTGCCAGCAGCTTAGGACGTCCTGATGAGCAGTTCTTC. Amino acid sequence: CASSLGRPDEQFF.

This CDR3 is CASSQLGHIIPEETQYF. CDR3 bases: TGTGCCAGCAGCCAACTGGGACATATAATCCCCGAAGAGACCCAGTACTTC. V gene TRBV7-9 combines with J gene TRBJ2-5; maybe TRBD1 (6 bases). CDR1 and CDR2 (germline): SEHNR, FQNEAQ (reference sequence). Between the trimmed V and J ends, which lost 5 bases and 3 bases, there was a span of 22 bases. CDR3 size: 17 residues. The full variable domain, its missing parts supplied by reference TRBV7-9 and TRBJ2-5, is DTGVSQNPRHKITKRGQNVTFRCDPISEHNRLYWYRQTLGQGPEFLTYFQNEAQLEKSRLLSDRFSAERPKGSFSTLEIQRTEQGDSAMYLCASSQLGHIIPEETQYFGPGTRLLVL.

V gene TRBV20-1 combines with J gene TRBJ1-1; D remains ambiguous. Trimming removed 5 bases from V and 1 base from J, with 2 bases in between. This CDR3 region has 10 residues. The germline V gene encodes CDR1 DFQATT and CDR2 SNEGSKA (reference sequence). The CDR3 DNA sequence: TGCAGTGCTTGGAACACTGAAGCTTTCTTT. It codes for CSAWNTEAFF.

This clone was detected only once. The chain has TRBV5-1 and TRBJ1-5; 8 nucleotides align to TRBD1. Losses at the gene ends were 4 bases for V and 2 bases for J; bases not matched to a gene: 2. There are 14 residues in the CDR3. Germline-derived CDR1 and CDR2 are SGHRS and YFSETQ. CDR3 in amino acids: CASSQTGGNQPQHF. The CDR3 coding sequence is TGCGCCAGCAGCCAGACAGGGGGCAATCAGCCCCAGCATTTT. Supplemented by reference TRBV5-1 and TRBJ1-5, the full variable domain reads KAGVTQTPRYLIKTRGQQVTLSCSPISGHRSVSWYQQTPGQGLQFLFEYFSETQRNKGNFPGRFSGRQFSNSRSEMNVSTLELGDSALYLCASSQTGGNQPQHFGDGTRLSIL.

V and J are TRBV29-1 and TRBJ2-7, with D unresolved. Trimming stripped 4 bases from V and 4 bases from J, with 14 bases between. The CDR3 spans 13 residues. From germline, CDR1 is SQVTM and CDR2 ANQGSEA. The CDR3 spells CSVATDAGYEQYF. CDR3 DNA sequence: TGCAGCGTTGCCACGGATGCCGGGTACGAGCAGTACTTC.

The rearrangement uses TRBV6-5 and TRBJ1-3, with 7 bases fitting TRBD1. Losses at the gene ends were 6 bases for V and 0 bases for J; bases not matched to a gene: 2. The germline V gene has CDR1 MNHEY and CDR2 SVGAGI. This CDR3 is 14 amino acids long. Here the CDR3 reads CASSRDSSGNTIYF. CDR3 DNA: TGTGCCAGCAGCCGGGACAGCTCTGGAAACACCATATATTTT.

The chain carries TRBV13 and TRBJ1-1; D unclear. There are 12 residues in the CDR3. Trimming took 5 bases from V and 1 from J, leaving 5 bases between them. From germline, CDR1 is PRHDT and CDR2 FYEKMQ (reference sequence). CDR3 sequence reads: CASSKGNTEAFF. CDR3 in DNA: TGTGCCAGCAGCAAAGGGAACACTGAAGCTTTCTTT.

The V gene is TRBV9, the J gene TRBJ1-5; D ambiguous. Germline CDR1 reads SGDLS; CDR2 reads YYNGEE. Trimming took off 1 base at V and 0 bases at J, with 14 bases between the two ends. The CDR3 is 17 amino acids. The CDR3 region has the DNA TGTGCCAGCAGCGTATACCCCGAAATGTATAGCAATCAGCCCCAGCATTTT. Translated: CASSVYPEMYSNQPQHF.

V gene TRBV19 combines with J gene TRBJ1-2, with 8 bases identical to TRBD1. The V and J ends lost 6 bases and 12 bases, in that order; junction bases with no gene match: 9. Germline lookup yields CDR1 LNHDA and CDR2 SQIVND (reference sequence). The CDR3 is made up of 12 amino acids. The CDR3, as DNA: TGTGCCAGTAGCCCCCAGGGGGCCGTGAACACCTTC. It specifies CASSPQGAVNTF.

J is TRBJ2-7 and V is TRBV7-2, with D perhaps matching TRBD2 (5 bases). The CDR3 has 15 residues. CDR1 is SGHTA, CDR2 FQGNSA, per germline. Between the trimmed V and J ends, which lost 5 bases and 4 bases, there was a span of 18 bases. The CDR3 sequence is CASSPRREGLYEQYF. The CDR3 DNA follows: TGTGCCAGCAGCCCAAGACGCGAGGGCCTATACGAGCAGTACTTC.

The V call is TRBV14, the J call TRBJ2-7; the match to TRBD1 covers 7 bases. Losses at the gene ends were 6 bases for V and 0 bases for J; bases not matched to a gene: 5. The CDR3 is made up of 14 amino acids. CDR1 is SGHDN, CDR2 FVKESK, per germline. This CDR3 reads CASRLRDSSYEQYF. The CDR3, as DNA: TGTGCCAGCAGGTTGAGGGACAGCTCCTACGAGCAGTACTTC.